This T cell receptor gamma chain was retrieved from a study of γδ T cells in repeated Plasmodium falciparum infection. Study context: The natural-infection arm compared Malian children under seasonal malaria with matched Australian children.

Gammadelta T cells were flow-sorted from PBMC into Vgamma9/Vdelta2+ and Vdelta2-negative populations for bulk analysis. In this sample, this clone turned up many times. TCRdb records a much larger clone's protein for this DNA, with a difference at residue 8 that likely arises from a read error; the protein given is the translation of the DNA. The germline V gene has CDR1 GITISATS and CDR2 ISYDGTV (reference sequence). CDR3 length: 13 residues. V was pared by 1 base and J by 5 bases, with 5 bases of the junction left unmatched. Both TRG and TRD chains were sequenced from each sorted sample. TCRdb called clones anew from the multiplex PCR reads with CATT. The sample has around 25,000 gamma-chain clones, around 3% seen once.

Specimen: gamma-delta T cells from blood. This chain uses TRGV9 with TRGJ1 or TRGJ2. TCRdb carries no J gene annotation; the J gene was assigned here by matching the DNA with germline. This receptor was taken from a pool of human donors (malaria-infected and uninfected, not separated). This CDR3 reads CALWEVSHYKKLF. The CDR3 DNA follows: TGTGCCTTGTGGGAGGTCTCTCATTATAAGAAACTCTTT.